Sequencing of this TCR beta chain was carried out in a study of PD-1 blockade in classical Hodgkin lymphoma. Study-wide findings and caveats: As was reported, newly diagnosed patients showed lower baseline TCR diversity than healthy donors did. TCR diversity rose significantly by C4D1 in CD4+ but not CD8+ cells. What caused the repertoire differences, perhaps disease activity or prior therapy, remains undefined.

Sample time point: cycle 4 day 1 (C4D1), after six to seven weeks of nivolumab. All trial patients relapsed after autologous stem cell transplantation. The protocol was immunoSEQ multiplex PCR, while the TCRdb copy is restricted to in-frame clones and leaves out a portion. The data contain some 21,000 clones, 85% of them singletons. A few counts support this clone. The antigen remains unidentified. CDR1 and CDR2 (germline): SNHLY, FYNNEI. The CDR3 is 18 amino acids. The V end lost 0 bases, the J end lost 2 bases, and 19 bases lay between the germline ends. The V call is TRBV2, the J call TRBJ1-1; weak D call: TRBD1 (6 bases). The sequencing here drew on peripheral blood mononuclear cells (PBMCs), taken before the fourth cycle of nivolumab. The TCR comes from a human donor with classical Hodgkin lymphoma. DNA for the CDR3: TGTGCCAGCAGTGAAGCGCTCCTAATTTCAGGGGCAAACACTGAAGCTTTCTTT. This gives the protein CASSEALLISGANTEAFF. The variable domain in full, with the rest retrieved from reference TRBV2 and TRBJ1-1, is EPEVTQTPSHQVTQMGQEVILRCVPISNHLYFYWYRQILGQKVEFLVSFYNNEISEKSEIFDDQFSVERPDGSNFTLKIRSTKLEDSAMYFCASSEALLISGANTEAFFGQGTRLTVV.